The 3 T cell receptor beta chains reported below all come from one sample, sequenced in a study of shared clonotypes between healthy human individuals. Generated by immunoSEQ multiplex PCR, the TCRdb table keeps only in-frame clones and is missing some. The sample shows approximately 2.1 million clones, over 85% of them seen only once. The sequenced sample consisted of naive CD4+ T cells from PBMCs. Subset of the sample: CD45RA+ positively selected. These receptors came from a man younger than 30 in good health. Some clones in this sample may be carry-over from other donors' samples.

This clone was found once. The rearrangement uses TRBV2 and TRBJ2-1; D gene uncertain. Trimming took off 1 base at V and 3 bases at J, with 10 bases between the two ends. Per germline, CDR1 SNHLY and CDR2 FYNNEI. CDR3 length: 15 residues. The CDR3 loop is CASSEVTDHYNEQFF. CDR3 DNA sequence: TGTGCCAGCAGTGAAGTTACAGATCACTACAATGAGCAGTTCTTC.

J is TRBJ2-2 and V is TRBV4-2; no clear D. Germline V gene sequence: CDR1 LGHNA, CDR2 YNFKEQ. The length of the CDR3 is 13 residues. The V and J ends lost 3 bases and 4 bases respectively, with 6 bases between them. The CDR3 protein is CASSHVTTGELFF. CDR3 sequence (DNA): TGTGCCAGCAGCCACGTAACCACCGGGGAGCTGTTTTTT.

The gene calls are TRBV7-3 and TRBJ2-7, with 7 bases that match TRBD1. The V segment lost 4 bases and the J segment 6 bases; nucleotides outside the gene matches: 6. This CDR3 has 13 residues. Germline V CDR1 and CDR2: SGHTA, FQGTGA. The CDR3 DNA is TGTGCCAGCAGCTCAGAGACAGGGCGCGAGCAGTACTTC. It encodes CASSSETGREQYF.